A selection of T cell receptor beta chains follows, all from one sample in a study of CD8 T cells in Susac syndrome. In TCRdb, the immunoSEQ multiplex PCR reads were re-called with MiXCR into one record per CDR3 protein. Among approximately 180,000 distinct CDR3 sequences listed, over 85% were seen once. Sequencing input: CD4+ T cells from PBMCs. Receptors originate from a human donor with multiple sclerosis. Both conserved end residues are part of each CDR3. A D gene is named only where the DNA matches it firmly. The size field is filled for only some rows; it gives once, few, many or a size class.

V	J	D	size	CDR3	DNA
TRBV5-6	TRBJ1-3	NA	NA	CASSFWFSGNTIYF	TGTGCCAGCAGCTTCTGGTTCTCTGGAAACACCATATATTTT
TRBV6-5	TRBJ2-7	NA	NA	CASSYRDGQPYEQYF	TGTGCCAGCAGTTACCGGGACGGACAGCCCTACGAGCAGTACTTC
TRBV28	TRBJ2-3	TRBD2	NA	CASSDSGSKRDTQYF	TGTGCCAGCAGTGATAGCGGGAGTAAAAGGGATACGCAGTATTTT
TRBV2	TRBJ1-4	TRBD1	NA	CASRREGAGNEKLFF	TGTGCCAGCAGGAGAGAGGGGGCCGGTAATGAAAAACTGTTTTTT
TRBV12-3/TRBV12-4	TRBJ2-1	NA	NA	CASSLEWFAGLYNEQFF	TGTGCCAGCAGTTTAGAATGGTTTGCGGGACTCTACAATGAGCAGTTCTTC
TRBV30	TRBJ1-5	NA	NA	CAWSGGVSSQPQHF	TGTGCCTGGAGTGGAGGAGTTAGTAGTCAGCCCCAGCATTTT
TRBV12-3/TRBV12-4	TRBJ1-1	NA	NA	CASSFSGWGTEAFF	TGTGCCAGCAGTTTCTCGGGTTGGGGCACTGAAGCTTTCTTT
TRBV2	TRBJ1-2	TRBD1	NA	CASSETGDYGYTF	TGTGCCAGCAGTGAAACAGGGGACTATGGCTACACCTTC
TRBV20-1	TRBJ1-5	NA	NA	CSAGTQTQGNQPQHF	TGCAGTGCTGGCACTCAGACCCAGGGAAATCAGCCCCAGCATTTT
TRBV3-1	TRBJ1-1	NA	NA	CASSQPPMNTEAFF	TGTGCCAGCAGCCAACCTCCAATGAACACTGAAGCTTTCTTT
TRBV4-1	TRBJ2-3	NA	NA	CASSQDGRGPTDTQYF	TGCGCCAGCAGCCAAGATGGGCGGGGACCCACAGATACGCAGTATTTT
TRBV9	TRBJ2-2	NA	NA	CASSVAELPNTGELFF	TGTGCCAGCAGCGTAGCGGAACTACCAAACACCGGGGAGCTGTTTTTT
TRBV7-2	TRBJ2-7	TRBD2	NA	CASSLIAGAGLEQYF	TGTGCCAGCAGCTTAATAGCGGGAGCAGGATTGGAGCAGTACTTC
TRBV3-1	TRBJ1-1	TRBD1	NA	CASSETGEAFF	TGTGCCAGCAGCGAGACAGGGGAAGCTTTCTTT
TRBV5-1	TRBJ1-1	NA	NA	CASSLLGMNTEAFF	TGCGCCAGCAGCTTGCTAGGGATGAACACTGAAGCTTTCTTT
TRBV12-3/TRBV12-4	TRBJ2-5	NA	NA	CASSRSVETQYF	TGTGCCAGCAGCCGCTCGGTAGAGACCCAGTACTTC
TRBV11-2	TRBJ1-6	TRBD1	NA	CASSFRGRNSPLHF	TGTGCCAGCAGCTTTAGGGGGCGTAATTCACCCCTCCACTTT
TRBV5-1	TRBJ2-2	NA	NA	CASSLKDANTGELFF	TGCGCCAGCAGCCTTAAGGACGCGAACACCGGGGAGCTGTTTTTT
TRBV5-1	TRBJ1-6	TRBD1	NA	CASSLETGLSPLHF	TGCGCCAGCAGCCTGGAGACAGGGCTTTCACCCCTCCACTTT
TRBV4-2	TRBJ2-6	TRBD1	NA	CASSPERQGVYSGANVLTF	TGTGCCAGCAGCCCGGAGAGACAGGGAGTATACTCTGGGGCCAACGTCCTGACTTTC
TRBV7-6	TRBJ1-1	NA	once	CASSPRSGYGNTEAFF	TGTGCCAGCAGCCCTAGGTCAGGGTACGGGAACACTGAAGCTTTCTTT
TRBV28	TRBJ2-3	NA	NA	CASRQEGTDTQYF	TGTGCCAGCAGACAGGAGGGCACAGATACGCAGTATTTT
TRBV28	TRBJ1-2	NA	NA	CASREAVSYLEDYGYTF	TGTGCCAGTCGGGAAGCGGTCAGTTACCTCGAGGACTATGGCTACACCTTC
TRBV6-2/TRBV6-3	TRBJ2-5	NA	NA	CASSSPFGGGETQYF	TGTGCCAGCAGTTCTCCTTTTGGAGGGGGAGAGACCCAGTACTTC
TRBV19	TRBJ2-6	NA	NA	CASSISRQGIGANVLTF	TGTGCCAGTAGTATATCCCGCCAGGGAATTGGGGCCAACGTCCTGACTTTC
TRBV6-5	TRBJ2-7	TRBD1	NA	CASSYGAWDRVEQYF	TGTGCCAGCAGTTACGGCGCCTGGGACAGGGTCGAGCAGTACTTC
TRBV19	TRBJ2-7	TRBD2	NA	CASLGETSDDEQYF	TGTGCCAGTCTCGGTGAGACTAGCGACGACGAGCAGTACTTC
TRBV27	TRBJ2-1	NA	NA	CASSISGQPYNEQFF	TGTGCCAGCAGCATTAGCGGTCAGCCCTACAATGAGCAGTTCTTC
TRBV19	TRBJ2-2	NA	NA	CASSMRRVRTNTGELFF	TGTGCCAGTAGTATGAGGAGGGTGAGGACGAACACCGGGGAGCTGTTTTTT
TRBV7-9	TRBJ2-3	NA	NA	CASSLDGATDTQYF	TGTGCCAGCAGCTTAGATGGGGCCACAGATACGCAGTATTTT
TRBV12-3/TRBV12-4	TRBJ2-2	TRBD1	NA	CASSHPGTGLNTGELFF	TGTGCCAGCAGCCACCCTGGGACAGGGCTCAACACCGGGGAGCTGTTTTTT
TRBV28	TRBJ1-5	TRBD1	NA	CASSATGGVFQPQHF	TGTGCCAGCAGTGCGACAGGGGGCGTATTCCAGCCCCAGCATTTT
TRBV3-1	TRBJ2-7	NA	once	CASSRWGDNEQYF	TGTGCCAGCAGCCGGTGGGGAGACAACGAGCAGTACTTC
TRBV2	TRBJ2-1	NA	NA	CASSVGETGSSYNEQFF	TGTGCCAGCAGTGTTGGGGAAACAGGGAGCTCCTACAATGAGCAGTTCTTC
TRBV4-3	TRBJ1-2	NA	NA	CASSQALGQNYGYTF	TGCGCCAGCAGCCAAGCTCTCGGACAGAACTATGGCTACACCTTC
TRBV28	TRBJ2-5	NA	NA	CASKPGQETQYF	TGTGCCAGCAAGCCAGGTCAAGAGACCCAGTACTTC
TRBV5-1	TRBJ2-1	TRBD2	few	CASSSLAGGDNEQFF	TGCGCCAGCAGCTCATTAGCGGGAGGGGACAATGAGCAGTTCTTC
TRBV12-3/TRBV12-4	TRBJ2-1	NA	NA	CASSPQHNEQFF	TGTGCCAGCAGCCCCCAGCACAATGAGCAGTTCTTC
TRBV25-1	TRBJ1-1	TRBD1	NA	CASSDVGQQNTEAFF	TGTGCCAGCAGTGACGTGGGACAGCAGAACACTGAAGCTTTCTTT
TRBV2	TRBJ2-5	TRBD1	NA	CASSEEGRGRVTQYF	TGTGCCAGCAGTGAAGAGGGCAGGGGGCGGGTGACCCAGTACTTC
TRBV12-3/TRBV12-4	TRBJ2-5	TRBD2	NA	CASSVSGGRQETQYF	TGTGCCAGCAGTGTTAGCGGGGGGCGTCAAGAGACCCAGTACTTC
TRBV28	TRBJ1-3	TRBD1	once	CASSFNRGTGNTIYF	TGTGCCAGCAGTTTCAACAGGGGGACTGGAAACACCATATATTTT
TRBV6-1	TRBJ2-5	TRBD1	few	CASSLGTGGSQETQYF	TGTGCCAGCAGTCTAGGGACAGGGGGAAGCCAGGAGACCCAGTACTTC
TRBV2	TRBJ2-2	TRBD2	NA	CASTVELAGANTGELFF	TGTGCCAGCACTGTGGAGCTAGCGGGGGCGAACACCGGGGAGCTGTTTTTT
TRBV25-1	TRBJ1-2	TRBD1	NA	CASSPRTGFSYGYTF	TGTGCCAGCAGTCCGAGGACAGGTTTCTCCTATGGCTACACCTTC
TRBV7-2	TRBJ1-4	NA	few	CASSLTGTRNEKLFF	TGTGCCAGCAGCTTAACGGGGACTAGAAATGAAAAACTGTTTTTT
TRBV11-2	TRBJ2-3	NA	NA	CASSWRTDFMDTQYF	TGTGCCAGCAGCTGGAGGACAGATTTCATGGATACGCAGTATTTT
TRBV2	TRBJ1-2	NA	once	CASRLTDNYGYTF	TGTGCCAGCAGATTGACAGATAACTATGGCTACACCTTC
TRBV18	TRBJ2-6	TRBD1	NA	CASSPDRRLSGANVLTF	TGTGCCAGCTCACCGGACAGGCGACTCTCTGGGGCCAACGTCCTGACTTTC
TRBV19	TRBJ1-1	NA	once	CASSPIAGNTEAFF	TGTGCCAGTAGCCCTATCGCAGGGAACACTGAAGCTTTCTTT
TRBV4-1	TRBJ2-7	NA	NA	CASSQEQEQYF	TGCGCCAGCAGCCAAGAACAAGAGCAGTACTTC
TRBV6-6	TRBJ1-3	NA	once	CASSLQVGNTIYF	TGTGCCAGCAGTTTACAGGTCGGAAACACCATATATTTT